This TCR beta chain is drawn from a study of shared clonotypes between healthy human individuals. Clones were sequenced by immunoSEQ multiplex PCR, and TCRdb holds only the in-frame ones, with some missing. The sample has 500,000 to 550,000 clones; 95% to 97% are singletons. Specimen: naive CD4+ T cells sorted from blood. The sample's subset: CD45RA+ positively selected. This TCR was sampled from a woman aged 25 to 39 in good health.

The CDR3 DNA follows: TGCGCCAGCAGCTACACATGGACTAGCGGGAGGAACGAGCAGTACTTC. Translation: CASSYTWTSGRNEQYF. V gene TRBV5-1 combines with J gene TRBJ2-7, with 14 nucleotides matching TRBD2. The CDR3 totals 16 residues. V shed 3 bases, J shed 5 bases, and the junction held 7 bases outside the gene matches. CDR1 SGHRS and CDR2 YFSETQ come from the germline V gene.